This record covers a single T cell receptor beta chain. Antigen specificity is unknown. Time point reported: blood 4 weeks post-SBRT, at nephrectomy. The treatment is: 15 Gy SBRT to primary tumor, nephrectomy 4 weeks later. Nephrectomy followed 15 Gy stereotactic body radiation by 4 weeks. Clear cell pathology was present in this patient's renal cell carcinoma. These data are taken from a study of radiation and T cells in renal cell carcinoma. Trimming took off 3 bases at V and 3 bases at J, with 6 bases between the two ends. Germline CDR1 SEHNR, CDR2 FQNEAQ (reference sequence). The length of the CDR3 is 12 residues. Study conclusions and caveats: From baseline, blood top tumor clonotypes peaked at 2 weeks post-radiation.

The data were produced by immunoSEQ multiplex PCR, yet TCRdb's version contains in-frame clones alone and is incomplete. This table has about 140,000 clones, 86% appearing once. V is TRBV7-9 and J is TRBJ2-7; no clear D gene. This receptor was taken from a woman aged 50 to 65 with renal cell carcinoma. This specimen consisted of blood, obtained from a patient whose treatment included radiotherapy and nephrectomy. The DNA for the CDR3 is TGTGCCAGCAGCTTCGCTGACTACGAGCAGTACTTC. Translating gives CASSFADYEQYF.